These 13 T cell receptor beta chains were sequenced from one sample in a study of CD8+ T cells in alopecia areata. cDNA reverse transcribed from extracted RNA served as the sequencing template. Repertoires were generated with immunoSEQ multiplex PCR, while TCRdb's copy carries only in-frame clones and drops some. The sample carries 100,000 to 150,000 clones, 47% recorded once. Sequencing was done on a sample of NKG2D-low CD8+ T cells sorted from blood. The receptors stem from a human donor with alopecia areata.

The DNA of the CDR3 is TGTGCCAGCAGCTTTTCTGGGGGCAATGGCTACACCTTC. Translating gives CASSFSGGNGYTF. The chain carries TRBV5-4 and TRBJ1-2; D perhaps matches TRBD1 (6 bases). Germline CDR1 SGHNT, CDR2 YYREEE (reference sequence). The ends were cut back, 2 bases at V and 6 bases at J, with 11 bases in the middle. The CDR3 is 13 amino acids.

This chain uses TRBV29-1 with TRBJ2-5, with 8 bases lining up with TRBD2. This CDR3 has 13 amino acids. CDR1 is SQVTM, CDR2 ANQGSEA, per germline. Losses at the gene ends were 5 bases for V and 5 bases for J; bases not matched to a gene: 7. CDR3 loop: CSVRLAGKETQYF. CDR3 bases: TGCAGCGTTCGTTTAGCGGGAAAGGAGACCCAGTACTTC. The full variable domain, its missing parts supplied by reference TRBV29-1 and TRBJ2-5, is SAVISQKPSRDICQRGTSLTIQCQVDSQVTMMFWYRQQPGQSLTLIATANQGSEATYESGFVIDKFPISRPNLTFSTLTVSNMSPEDSSIYLCSVRLAGKETQYFGPGTRLLVL.

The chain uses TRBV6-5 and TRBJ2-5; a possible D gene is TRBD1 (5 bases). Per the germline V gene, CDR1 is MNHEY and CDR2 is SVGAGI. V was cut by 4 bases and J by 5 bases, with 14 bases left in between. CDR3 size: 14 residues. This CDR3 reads CASSSQGFQETQYF. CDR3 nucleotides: TGTGCCAGCAGTTCCCAGGGTTTTCAGGAGACCCAGTACTTC.

The CDR3 here is CSVEADRRQETQYF. The CDR3, as DNA: TGCAGCGTTGAAGCGGACAGGCGCCAAGAGACCCAGTACTTC. J is TRBJ2-5 and V is TRBV29-1, with TRBD1 matching over 7 bases. The V segment lost 1 base and the J segment 1 base; nucleotides outside the gene matches: 3. The CDR3 has 14 residues. CDR1 SQVTM and CDR2 ANQGSEA come from the germline V gene.

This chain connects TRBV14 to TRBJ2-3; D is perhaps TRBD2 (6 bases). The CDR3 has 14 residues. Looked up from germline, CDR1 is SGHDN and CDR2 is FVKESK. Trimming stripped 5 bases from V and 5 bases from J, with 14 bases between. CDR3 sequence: CASSSGLTQDTQYF. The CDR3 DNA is TGTGCCAGCAGCTCGGGACTCACCCAAGATACGCAGTATTTT.

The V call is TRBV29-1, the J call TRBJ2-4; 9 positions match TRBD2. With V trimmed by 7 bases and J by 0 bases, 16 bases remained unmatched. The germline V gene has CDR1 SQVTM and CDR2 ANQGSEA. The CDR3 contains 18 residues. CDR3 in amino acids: CSASGDSLRGTAKNIQYF. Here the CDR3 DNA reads TGCAGCGCTAGCGGGGACAGCCTCCGTGGAACAGCCAAAAACATTCAGTACTTC.

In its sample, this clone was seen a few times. The CDR3 spells CSVGATLAKNIQYF. CDR3 bases: TGCAGCGTTGGGGCGACACTAGCCAAAAACATTCAGTACTTC. This sequence joins TRBV29-1 and TRBJ2-4; D is uncertain. V lost 4 bases to trimming and J lost 0 bases, with 10 bases between them. The CDR3 sequence is 14 residues long. The germline gives CDR1 SQVTM, CDR2 ANQGSEA.

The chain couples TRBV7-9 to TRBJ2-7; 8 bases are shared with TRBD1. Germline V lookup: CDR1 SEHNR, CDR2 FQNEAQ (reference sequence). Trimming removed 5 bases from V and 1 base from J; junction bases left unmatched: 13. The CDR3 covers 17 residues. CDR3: CASSLHLPRQGSYEQYF. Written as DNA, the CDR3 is TGTGCCAGCAGCCTACACCTCCCGAGACAGGGGTCCTACGAGCAGTACTTC.

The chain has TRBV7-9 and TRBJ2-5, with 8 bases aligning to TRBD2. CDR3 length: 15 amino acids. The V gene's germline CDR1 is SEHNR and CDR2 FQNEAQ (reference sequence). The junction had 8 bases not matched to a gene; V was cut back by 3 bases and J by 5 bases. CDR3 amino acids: CASSFWAGGTETQYF. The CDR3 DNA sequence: TGTGCCAGCAGCTTCTGGGCGGGGGGCACGGAGACCCAGTACTTC. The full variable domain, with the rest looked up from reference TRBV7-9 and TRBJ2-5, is DTGVSQNPRHKITKRGQNVTFRCDPISEHNRLYWYRQTLGQGPEFLTYFQNEAQLEKSRLLSDRFSAERPKGSFSTLEIQRTEQGDSAMYLCASSFWAGGTETQYFGPGTRLLVL.

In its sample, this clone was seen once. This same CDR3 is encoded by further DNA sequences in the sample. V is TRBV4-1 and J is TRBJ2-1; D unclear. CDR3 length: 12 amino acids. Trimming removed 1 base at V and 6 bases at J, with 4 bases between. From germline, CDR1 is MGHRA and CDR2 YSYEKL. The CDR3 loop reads CASSQGSNEQFF. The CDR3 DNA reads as TGCGCCAGCAGCCAAGGGAGCAATGAGCAGTTCTTC.

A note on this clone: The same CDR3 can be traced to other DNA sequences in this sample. DNA for the CDR3: TGTGCCAGCAGTGGGGGAGAGACCCAGTACTTC. It encodes CASSGGETQYF. This chain joins TRBV27 and TRBJ2-5, with D perhaps assigned TRBD1 or TRBD2 (5 bases each). V lost 5 bases to trimming and J lost 4 bases, with 5 bases between them. CDR1 and CDR2 from the germline V gene are MNHEY and SMNVEV (reference sequence). This CDR3 comprises 11 residues.

The CDR3 region has the DNA TGTGCCTGGAGTTCCGGGACAGGGGTGCATGAGCAGTTCTTC. Translation gives CAWSSGTGVHEQFF. V usage is TRBV30 and J usage is TRBJ2-1; 10 positions agree with TRBD1. The CDR3 is made up of 14 amino acids. The germline gives CDR1 GTSNPN, CDR2 SVGIG (reference sequence). The trim removed 2 bases at V and 8 bases at J, leaving 6 bases unmatched.

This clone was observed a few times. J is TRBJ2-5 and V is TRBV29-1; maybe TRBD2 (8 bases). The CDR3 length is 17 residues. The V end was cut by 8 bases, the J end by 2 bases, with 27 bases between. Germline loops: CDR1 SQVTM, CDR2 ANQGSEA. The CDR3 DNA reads TGCAGCTCACGCGGGGGGCAAACCGACAGGGATCAAGAGACCCAGTACTTC. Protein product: CSSRGGQTDRDQETQYF.